This is a list of T cell receptor beta chains from one sample in a study of CD8 T cells in Susac syndrome. One entry per CDR3 protein, called by TCRdb with MiXCR from the immunoSEQ multiplex PCR reads. In the table there are over 95,000 distinct CDR3 sequences, 85% to 95% of which are singletons. The sample taken for sequencing was CD8+ T cells from PBMCs. Receptor source: a human donor in good health. CDR3s include the opening cysteine and the closing phenylalanine or tryptophan. Each record gives: CDR3 DNA, CDR3 protein, J gene, clone size, V gene, D gene. The D gene is left open where the match is weak. Rows give clone size only sometimes, using once, few, many, or a class for an expanded clone.

DNA: TGCAGCGTGGGTACTAGCGGCTCCTACAATGAGCAGTTCTTC
CDR3: CSVGTSGSYNEQFF
J: TRBJ2-1
size: once
V: TRBV29-1
D: TRBD2

DNA: TGCGCCAGCAGCCAAGATTCGAAAACAGGCGGATACACTGAAGCTTTCTTT
CDR3: CASSQDSKTGGYTEAFF
J: TRBJ1-1
size: NA
V: TRBV4-3
D: NA

DNA: TGTGCCAGCAGCTTGGTGGCTAGCGACGAGCAGTACTTC
CDR3: CASSLVASDEQYF
J: TRBJ2-7
size: few
V: TRBV5-4
D: NA

DNA: TGCAGTGCTACAGGGATAAGGGACGGAGAGACCCAGTACTTC
CDR3: CSATGIRDGETQYF
J: TRBJ2-5
size: NA
V: TRBV20-1
D: NA

DNA: TGTGCCAGCAGCCGAGACAGATCTATTCTCTATGGCTACACCTTC
CDR3: CASSRDRSILYGYTF
J: TRBJ1-2
size: NA
V: TRBV5-1
D: NA

DNA: TGTGCCATCAGGGGACTAGACACCCAGTACTTC
CDR3: CAIRGLDTQYF
J: TRBJ2-5
size: NA
V: TRBV10-3
D: TRBD2

DNA: TGTGCCAGCAGTTTCTTCGCCAGGACTGAAGCTTTCTTT
CDR3: CASSFFARTEAFF
J: TRBJ1-1
size: NA
V: TRBV12-3/TRBV12-4
D: NA

DNA: TGTGCCAGCAGCTTGAGTTTCCGAGATACGCAGTATTTT
CDR3: CASSLSFRDTQYF
J: TRBJ2-3
size: NA
V: TRBV7-3
D: NA

DNA: TGTGCCAGCAGAGCCCAGGGAAGCGGATATAGCGAGCAGTACTTC
CDR3: CASRAQGSGYSEQYF
J: TRBJ2-7
size: NA
V: TRBV6-2/TRBV6-3
D: NA

DNA: TGTGCCAGTGCCCCAAACGCGGGATGGGGTGACACCCAGTACTTC
CDR3: CASAPNAGWGDTQYF
J: TRBJ2-5
size: NA
V: TRBV19
D: NA

DNA: TGTGCCTTTATTCGGGGGACCACCACCGGGGAGCTGTTTTTT
CDR3: CAFIRGTTTGELFF
J: TRBJ2-2
size: NA
V: TRBV2
D: NA

DNA: TGTGCCAGCAGCCAAGTTGGGGATCAGCCCCAGCATTTT
CDR3: CASSQVGDQPQHF
J: TRBJ1-5
size: NA
V: TRBV3-1
D: NA

DNA: TGCGCCAGCAGTGAGTCCGGGGGGCGCATTGGCTACACCTTC
CDR3: CASSESGGRIGYTF
J: TRBJ1-2
size: once
V: TRBV10-2
D: NA

DNA: TGCGCCAGCAGCTTGGATCGTCTGAACACCGGGGAGCTGTTTTTT
CDR3: CASSLDRLNTGELFF
J: TRBJ2-2
size: few
V: TRBV5-1
D: NA

DNA: TGTGCCAGCAGCTTGTCTACGCATAACTATGGCTACACCTTC
CDR3: CASSLSTHNYGYTF
J: TRBJ1-2
size: NA
V: TRBV5-6
D: NA